Sequencing of this TCR beta chain was carried out in a study of shared clonotypes between healthy human individuals. Study results and limitations: Naive subsets generally exceeded memory subsets in estimated richness.

Sorted-subset replicate PCRs used about 190 ng of genomic DNA. This amount corresponded to approximately 30,000 T cell genomes. Generated by immunoSEQ multiplex PCR, the TCRdb table keeps only in-frame clones and is missing some. Here the sample spans about 800,000 clones, about 97% being singletons. V was cut by 4 bases and J by 8 bases, with 11 bases left in between. CDR3 length: 13 amino acids. Germline CDR1 is MGHRA and CDR2 is YSYEKL. Worth noting for this clone: What it recognizes is unknown.

Terminally differentiated effector memory CD45RA+ cells were left out of the naive CD8 fraction, which was CD45RO-negative and positively selected for CCR7. Specimen: naive CD8+ T cells sorted from blood. The source of this sequence is a man aged 30 to 39 in good health. The chain has TRBV4-1 and TRBJ1-4; D unclear. For the CDR3, the DNA is TGCGCCAGCAGCCTCATTGGTGACGAAAAACTGTTTTTT. Translation gives CASSLIGDEKLFF.